This TCR beta chain was identified in a study of blood T cell repertoires in COVID-19. On the study more broadly: Sample material is recorded as cDNA or gDNA derived from T cells, B-cell-depleted T cells, or PBMCs.

This clone has a handful of counts. Trimming removed 2 bases from V and 7 bases from J; junction bases left unmatched: 7. CDR1 and CDR2 (germline): SGHVS, FNYEAQ. The CDR3 is 15 amino acids. Per the authors' pipeline: Cell counts per sample came from amplifying reference gene primers. TCRdb's table, derived via immunoSEQ multiplex PCR, lists solely in-frame clones and lacks some. The DNA was the basis for D and trimming; V, J and clone size are from that table. The data contain 190,000 or so clones, around 87% of them seen just once; the ten biggest clones take up 2.5% to 3.5%. Sequencing was carried out using peripheral blood. This sequence joins TRBV7-6 and TRBJ2-2; 7 bases line up with TRBD1. This receptor was obtained from a man aged 35-49 years with active or convalescent COVID-19. The CDR3: CASSLWQGENGELFF. CDR3 nucleotide sequence: TGTGCCAGCAGCTTATGGCAGGGGGAAAACGGGGAGCTGTTTTTT. The variable domain in full, with the rest retrieved from reference TRBV7-6 and TRBJ2-2, is GAGVSQSPRYKVTKRGQDVALRCDPISGHVSLYWYRQALGQGPEFLTYFNYEAQQDKSGLPNDRFSAERPEGSISTLTIQRTEQRDSAMYRCASSLWQGENGELFFGEGSRLTVL.